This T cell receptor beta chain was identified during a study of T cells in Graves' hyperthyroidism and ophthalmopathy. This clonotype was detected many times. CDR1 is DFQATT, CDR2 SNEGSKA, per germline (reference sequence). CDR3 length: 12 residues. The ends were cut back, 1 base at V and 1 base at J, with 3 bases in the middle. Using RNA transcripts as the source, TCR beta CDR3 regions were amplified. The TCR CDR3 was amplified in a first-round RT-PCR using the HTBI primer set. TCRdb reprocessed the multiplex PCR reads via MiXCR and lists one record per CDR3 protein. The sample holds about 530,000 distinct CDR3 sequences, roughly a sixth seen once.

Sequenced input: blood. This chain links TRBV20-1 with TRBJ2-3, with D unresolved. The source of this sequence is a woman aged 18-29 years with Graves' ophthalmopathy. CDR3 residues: CSARAGTDTQYF. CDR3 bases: TGCAGTGCTAGAGCGGGCACAGATACGCAGTATTTT.